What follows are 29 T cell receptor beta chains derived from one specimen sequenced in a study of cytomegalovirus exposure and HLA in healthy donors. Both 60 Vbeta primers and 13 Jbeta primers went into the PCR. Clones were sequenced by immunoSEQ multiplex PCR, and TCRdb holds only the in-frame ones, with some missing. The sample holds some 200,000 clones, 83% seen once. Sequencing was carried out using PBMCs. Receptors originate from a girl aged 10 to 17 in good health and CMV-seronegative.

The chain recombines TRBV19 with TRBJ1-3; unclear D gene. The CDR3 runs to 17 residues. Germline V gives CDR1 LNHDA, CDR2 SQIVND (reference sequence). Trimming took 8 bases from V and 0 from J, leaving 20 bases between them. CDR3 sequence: CASRLRARLASGNTIYF. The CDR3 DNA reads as TGTGCCAGTCGTTTGAGGGCCCGATTGGCCTCTGGAAACACCATATATTTT.

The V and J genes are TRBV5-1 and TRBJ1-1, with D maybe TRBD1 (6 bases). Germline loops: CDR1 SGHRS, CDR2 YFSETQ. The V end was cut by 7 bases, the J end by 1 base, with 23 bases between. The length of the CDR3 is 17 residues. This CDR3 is CASFSGAASYPNTEAFF. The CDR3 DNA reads TGCGCCAGCTTCTCAGGGGCTGCATCTTATCCGAACACTGAAGCTTTCTTT.

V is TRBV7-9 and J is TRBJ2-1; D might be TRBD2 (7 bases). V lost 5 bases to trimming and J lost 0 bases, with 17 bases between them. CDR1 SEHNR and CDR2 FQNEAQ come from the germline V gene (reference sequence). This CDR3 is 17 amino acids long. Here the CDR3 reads CASSGRKGGSSYNEQFF. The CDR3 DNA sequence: TGTGCCAGCAGCGGGAGGAAGGGGGGGAGCTCCTACAATGAGCAGTTCTTC.

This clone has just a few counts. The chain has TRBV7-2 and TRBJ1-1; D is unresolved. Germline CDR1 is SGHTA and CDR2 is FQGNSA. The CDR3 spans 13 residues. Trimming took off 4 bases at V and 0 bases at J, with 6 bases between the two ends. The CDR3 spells CASSSSLNTEAFF. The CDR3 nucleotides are TGTGCCAGCAGCTCATCCCTGAACACTGAAGCTTTCTTT.

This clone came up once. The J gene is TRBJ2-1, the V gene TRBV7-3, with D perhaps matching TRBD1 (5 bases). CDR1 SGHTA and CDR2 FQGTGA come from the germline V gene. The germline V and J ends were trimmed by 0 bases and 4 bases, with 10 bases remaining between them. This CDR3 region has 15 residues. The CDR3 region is CASSLTQGNYNEQFF. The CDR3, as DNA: TGTGCCAGCAGCTTAACCCAGGGAAATTACAATGAGCAGTTCTTC.

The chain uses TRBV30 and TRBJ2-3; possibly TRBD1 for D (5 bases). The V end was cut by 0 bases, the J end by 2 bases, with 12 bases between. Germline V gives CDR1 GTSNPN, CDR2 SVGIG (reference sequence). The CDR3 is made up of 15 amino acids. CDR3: CAWSVGQPTTDTQYF. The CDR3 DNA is TGTGCCTGGAGTGTGGGGCAGCCTACCACAGATACGCAGTATTTT.

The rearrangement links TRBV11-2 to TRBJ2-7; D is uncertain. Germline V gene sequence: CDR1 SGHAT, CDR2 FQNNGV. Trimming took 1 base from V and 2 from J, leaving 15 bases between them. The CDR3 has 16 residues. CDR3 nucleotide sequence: TGTGCCAGCAGCTTAGGTTCACTCGCTTCTCCCTACGAGCAGTACTTC. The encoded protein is CASSLGSLASPYEQYF.

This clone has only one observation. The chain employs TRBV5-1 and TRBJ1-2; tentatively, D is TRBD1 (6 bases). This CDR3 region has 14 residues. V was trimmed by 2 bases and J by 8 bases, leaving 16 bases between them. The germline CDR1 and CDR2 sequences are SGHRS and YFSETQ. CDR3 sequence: CASSLGGMLSGYTF. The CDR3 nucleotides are TGCGCCAGCAGCTTAGGGGGAATGTTGTCCGGCTACACCTTC.

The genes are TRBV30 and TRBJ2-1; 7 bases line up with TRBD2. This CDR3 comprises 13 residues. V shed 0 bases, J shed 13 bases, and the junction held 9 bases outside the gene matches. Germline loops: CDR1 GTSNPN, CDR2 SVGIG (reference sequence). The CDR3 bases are TGTGCCTGGAGTGTATCGGCTAGCGGCAATCAGTTCTTC. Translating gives CAWSVSASGNQFF.

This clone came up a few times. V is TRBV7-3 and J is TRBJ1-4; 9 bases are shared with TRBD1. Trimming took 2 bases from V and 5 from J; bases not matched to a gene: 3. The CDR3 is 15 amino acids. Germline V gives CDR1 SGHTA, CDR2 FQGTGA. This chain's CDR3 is CASSLDRGENEKLFF. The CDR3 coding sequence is TGTGCCAGCAGCTTAGACAGGGGGGAGAATGAAAAACTGTTTTTT.

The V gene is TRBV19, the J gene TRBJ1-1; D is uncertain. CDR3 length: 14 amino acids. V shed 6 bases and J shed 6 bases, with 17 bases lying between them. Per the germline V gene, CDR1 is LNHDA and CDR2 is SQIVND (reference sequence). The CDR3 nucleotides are TGTGCCAGTAGCCTTTACGACGGAACAGCTGAAGCTTTCTTT. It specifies CASSLYDGTAEAFF.

CDR3 nucleotides: TGCGCCAGCAGCTTACAGACTAGCGGATTCTTTGGGGATACGCAGTATTTT. Translation: CASSLQTSGFFGDTQYF. V is TRBV4-1 and J is TRBJ2-3; 9 bases line up with TRBD2. After removal of 5 bases from V and 6 bases from J, the junction contained 15 bases not matched to a gene. In germline, CDR1 is MGHRA, CDR2 YSYEKL. The CDR3 runs 17 residues.

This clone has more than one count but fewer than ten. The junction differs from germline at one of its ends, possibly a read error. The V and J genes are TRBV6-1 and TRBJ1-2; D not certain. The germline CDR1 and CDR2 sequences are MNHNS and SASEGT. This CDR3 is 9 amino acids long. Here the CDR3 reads CASSKWGEF. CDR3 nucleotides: TGTGCCAGCAGCAAGTGGGGAGAATTC.

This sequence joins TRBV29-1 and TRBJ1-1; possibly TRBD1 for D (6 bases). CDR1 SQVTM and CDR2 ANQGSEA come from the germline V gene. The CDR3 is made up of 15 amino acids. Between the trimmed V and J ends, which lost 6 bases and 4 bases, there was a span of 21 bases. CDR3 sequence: CSVFQGGGAGTEAFF. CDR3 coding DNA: TGCAGCGTCTTTCAGGGAGGGGGAGCAGGCACTGAAGCTTTCTTT.

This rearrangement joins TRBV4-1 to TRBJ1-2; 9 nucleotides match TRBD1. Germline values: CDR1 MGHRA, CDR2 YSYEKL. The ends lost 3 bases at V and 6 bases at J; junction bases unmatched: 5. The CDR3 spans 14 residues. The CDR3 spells CASSHPTGGNGYTF. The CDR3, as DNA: TGCGCCAGCAGCCATCCAACAGGGGGCAATGGCTACACCTTC.

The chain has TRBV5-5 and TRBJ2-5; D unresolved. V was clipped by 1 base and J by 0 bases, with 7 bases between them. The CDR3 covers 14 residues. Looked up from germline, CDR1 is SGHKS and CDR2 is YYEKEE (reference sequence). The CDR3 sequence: CASSLSQYQETQYF. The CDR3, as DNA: TGTGCCAGCAGCTTGTCTCAGTACCAAGAGACCCAGTACTTC.

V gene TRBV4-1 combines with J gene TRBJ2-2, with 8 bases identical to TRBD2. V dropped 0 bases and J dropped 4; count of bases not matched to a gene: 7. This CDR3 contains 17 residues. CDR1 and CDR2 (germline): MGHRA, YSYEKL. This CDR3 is CASSQERTGGRTGELFF. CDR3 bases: TGCGCCAGCAGCCAAGAGAGGACGGGAGGGCGCACCGGGGAGCTGTTTTTT.

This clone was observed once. Here the CDR3 reads CASSFTGNTIYF. In nucleotides, the CDR3 is TGTGCCAGCAGCTTCACAGGAAACACCATATATTTT. The V and J genes are TRBV7-9 and TRBJ1-3; D call uncertain. CDR1 is SEHNR and CDR2 is FQNEAQ in the germline V gene (reference sequence). The V end lost 3 bases, the J end lost 4 bases, and 4 bases lay between the germline ends. This CDR3 spans 12 amino acids. Drawing the rest from reference TRBV7-9 and TRBJ1-3, the complete variable domain is DTGVSQNPRHKITKRGQNVTFRCDPISEHNRLYWYRQTLGQGPEFLTYFQNEAQLEKSRLLSDRFSAERPKGSFSTLEIQRTEQGDSAMYLCASSFTGNTIYFGEGSWLTVV.

The chain's CDR3 is CSVEEQGGSYEQYF. CDR3 DNA sequence: TGCAGCGTTGAGGAACAGGGAGGGTCCTACGAGCAGTACTTC. The chain combines TRBV29-1 with TRBJ2-7; possibly TRBD2 for D (7 bases). The V end lost 3 bases, the J end lost 1 base, and 13 bases lay between the germline ends. The CDR3 is made up of 14 amino acids. Germline V gene data show CDR1 as SQVTM and CDR2 as ANQGSEA.

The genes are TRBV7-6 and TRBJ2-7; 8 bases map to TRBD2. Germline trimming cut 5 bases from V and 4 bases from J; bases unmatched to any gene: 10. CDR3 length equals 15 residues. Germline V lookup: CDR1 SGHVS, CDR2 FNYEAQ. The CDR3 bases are TGTGCCAGCAGCCTAGGGACCGGGGGGGGATACGAGCAGTACTTC. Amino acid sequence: CASSLGTGGGYEQYF.

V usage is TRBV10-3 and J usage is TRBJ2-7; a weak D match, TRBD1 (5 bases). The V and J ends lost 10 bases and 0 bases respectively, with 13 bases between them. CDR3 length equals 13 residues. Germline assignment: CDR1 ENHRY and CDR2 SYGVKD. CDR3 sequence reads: CARGFMSSYEQYF. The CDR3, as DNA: TGTGCCAGGGGCTTCATGTCCTCCTACGAGCAGTACTTC.

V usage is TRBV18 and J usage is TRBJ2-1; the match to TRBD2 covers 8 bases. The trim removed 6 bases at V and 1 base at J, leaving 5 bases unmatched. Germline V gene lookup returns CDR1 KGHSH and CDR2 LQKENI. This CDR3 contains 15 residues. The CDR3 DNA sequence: TGTGCCAGCTCCGGAGCGGGGGTTTCCTACAATGAGCAGTTCTTC. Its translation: CASSGAGVSYNEQFF. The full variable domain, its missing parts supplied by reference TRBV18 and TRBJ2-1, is NAGVMQNPRHLVRRRGQEARLRCSPMKGHSHVYWYRQLPEEGLKFMVYLQKENIIDESGMPKERFSAEFPKEGPSILRIQQVVRGDSAAYFCASSGAGVSYNEQFFGPGTRLTVL.

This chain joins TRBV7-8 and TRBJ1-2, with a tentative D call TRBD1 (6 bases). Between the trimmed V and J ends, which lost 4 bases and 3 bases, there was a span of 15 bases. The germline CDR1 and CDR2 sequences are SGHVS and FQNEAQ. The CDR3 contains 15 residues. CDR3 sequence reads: CASSYTGWVDYGYTF. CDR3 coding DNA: TGTGCCAGCAGCTACACAGGGTGGGTTGACTATGGCTACACCTTC. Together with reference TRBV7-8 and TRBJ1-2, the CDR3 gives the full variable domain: GAGVSQSPRYKVAKRGQDVALRCDPISGHVSLFWYQQALGQGPEFLTYFQNEAQLDKSGLPSDRFFAERPEGSVSTLKIQRTQQEDSAVYLCASSYTGWVDYGYTFGSGTRLTVV.

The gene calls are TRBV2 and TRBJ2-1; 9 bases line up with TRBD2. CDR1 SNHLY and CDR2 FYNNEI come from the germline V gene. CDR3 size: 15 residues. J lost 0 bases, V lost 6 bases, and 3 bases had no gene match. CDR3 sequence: CASRETSGSYNEQFF. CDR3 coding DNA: TGTGCCAGCAGGGAGACTAGCGGCTCCTACAATGAGCAGTTCTTC.

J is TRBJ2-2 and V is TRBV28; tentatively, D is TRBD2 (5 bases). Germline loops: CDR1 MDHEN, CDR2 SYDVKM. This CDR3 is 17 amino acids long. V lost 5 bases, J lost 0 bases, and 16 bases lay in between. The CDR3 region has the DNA TGTGCCAGCAGTCGTTTTCCCCGGCGGGCGAACACCGGGGAGCTGTTTTTT. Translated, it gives CASSRFPRRANTGELFF.

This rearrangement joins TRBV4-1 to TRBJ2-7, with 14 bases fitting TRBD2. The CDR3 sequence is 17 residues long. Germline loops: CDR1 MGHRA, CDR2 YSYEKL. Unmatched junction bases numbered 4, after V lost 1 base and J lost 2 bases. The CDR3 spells CASSQVGLAGGPYEQYF. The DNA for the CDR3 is TGCGCCAGCAGCCAAGTCGGACTAGCGGGAGGTCCCTACGAGCAGTACTTC.

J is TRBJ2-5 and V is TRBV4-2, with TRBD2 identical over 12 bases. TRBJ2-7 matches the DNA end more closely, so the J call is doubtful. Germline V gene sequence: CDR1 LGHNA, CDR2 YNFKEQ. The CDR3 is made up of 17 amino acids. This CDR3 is CASSQLLPGLAGYEQYF. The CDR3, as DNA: TGTGCCAGCAGCCAACTACTACCGGGACTAGCGGGCTACGAGCAGTACTTC.

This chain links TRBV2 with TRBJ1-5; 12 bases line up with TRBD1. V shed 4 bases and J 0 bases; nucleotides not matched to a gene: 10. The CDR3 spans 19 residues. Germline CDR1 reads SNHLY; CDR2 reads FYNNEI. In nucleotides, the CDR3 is TGTGCCAGCAGTGCGGGGACAGGGGGCGACCCATATAGCAATCAGCCCCAGCATTTT. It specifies CASSAGTGGDPYSNQPQHF.

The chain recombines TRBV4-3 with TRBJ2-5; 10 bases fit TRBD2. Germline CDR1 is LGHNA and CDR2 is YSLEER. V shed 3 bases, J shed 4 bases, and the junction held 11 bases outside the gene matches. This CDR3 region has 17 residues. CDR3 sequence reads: CASSQVASGGLIETQYF. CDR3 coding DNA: TGCGCCAGCAGCCAGGTTGCTAGCGGGGGCCTAATAGAGACCCAGTACTTC.